This T cell receptor beta chain was recovered during a study of cytotoxic CD8 clonotypes in ibrutinib-treated CLL. Study outcomes and limitations: Baseline clonality, above age-matched healthy donor levels, tracked circulating CD8+ T-cell counts.

For this clone: Its antigen is currently unknown.

The CDR3 runs 14 residues. With 4 bases removed from V and 9 bases from J, the gap between germline ends came to 16 bases. CDR1 is LGHNA, CDR2 YSLEER, per germline. The method was immunoSEQ multiplex PCR; TCRdb's version includes in-frame clones alone and lacks a portion of them. Found here are fewer than 300,000 clones, more than 70% of them singletons; the top ten hold about 5.8%. The source of this sequence is a human donor with chronic lymphocytic leukemia. The V gene is TRBV4-3, the J gene TRBJ2-1; possibly TRBD2 for D (6 bases). The sequencing used PBMCs, collected at disease progression, from a patient treated with ibrutinib. CDR3 in amino acids: CASSRGDPQSEQFF. CDR3 bases: TGCGCCAGCAGCCGGGGGGACCCCCAGAGTGAGCAGTTCTTC.